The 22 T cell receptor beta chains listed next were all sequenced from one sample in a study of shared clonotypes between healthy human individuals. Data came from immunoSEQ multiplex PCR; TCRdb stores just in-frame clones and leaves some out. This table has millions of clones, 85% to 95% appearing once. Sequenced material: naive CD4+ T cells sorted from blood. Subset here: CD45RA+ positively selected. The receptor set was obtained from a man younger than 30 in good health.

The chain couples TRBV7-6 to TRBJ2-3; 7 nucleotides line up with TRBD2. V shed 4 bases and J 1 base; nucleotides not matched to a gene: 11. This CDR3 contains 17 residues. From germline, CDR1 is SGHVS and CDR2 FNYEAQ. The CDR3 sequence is CASSSAGWEGGTDTQYF. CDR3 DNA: TGTGCCAGCAGCTCAGCGGGCTGGGAGGGAGGCACAGATACGCAGTATTTT.

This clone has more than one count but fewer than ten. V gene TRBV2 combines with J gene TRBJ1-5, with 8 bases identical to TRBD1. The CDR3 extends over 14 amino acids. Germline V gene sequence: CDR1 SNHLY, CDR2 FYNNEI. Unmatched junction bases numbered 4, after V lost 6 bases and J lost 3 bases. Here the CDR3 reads CASRGTGLNQPQHF. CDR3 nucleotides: TGTGCCAGCAGGGGGACAGGCCTCAATCAGCCCCAGCATTTT. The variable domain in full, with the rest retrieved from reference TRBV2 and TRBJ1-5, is EPEVTQTPSHQVTQMGQEVILRCVPISNHLYFYWYRQILGQKVEFLVSFYNNEISEKSEIFDDQFSVERPDGSNFTLKIRSTKLEDSAMYFCASRGTGLNQPQHFGDGTRLSIL.

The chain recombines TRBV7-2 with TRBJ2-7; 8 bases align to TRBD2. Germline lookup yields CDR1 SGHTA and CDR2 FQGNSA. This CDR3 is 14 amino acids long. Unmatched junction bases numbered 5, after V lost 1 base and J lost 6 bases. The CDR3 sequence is CASSLVWTSSEQYF. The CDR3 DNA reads TGTGCCAGCAGCTTAGTATGGACTAGCAGCGAGCAGTACTTC.

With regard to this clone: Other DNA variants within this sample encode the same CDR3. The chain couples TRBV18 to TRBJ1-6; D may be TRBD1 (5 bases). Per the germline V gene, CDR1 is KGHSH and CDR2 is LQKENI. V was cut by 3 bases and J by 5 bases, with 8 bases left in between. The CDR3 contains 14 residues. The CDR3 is CASSPAGNNSPLHF. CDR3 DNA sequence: TGTGCCAGCTCACCGGCAGGGAATAATTCACCCCTCCACTTT.

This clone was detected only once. The DNA of the CDR3 is TGTGCCAGTAGTATTTCCCCACGGATCTCTGGAAACACCATATATTTT. Protein sequence: CASSISPRISGNTIYF. J is TRBJ1-3 and V is TRBV19; no firm D call. V was cut by 3 bases and J by 0 bases, with 12 bases left in between. Germline assignment: CDR1 LNHDA and CDR2 SQIVND (reference sequence). The CDR3 runs to 16 residues.

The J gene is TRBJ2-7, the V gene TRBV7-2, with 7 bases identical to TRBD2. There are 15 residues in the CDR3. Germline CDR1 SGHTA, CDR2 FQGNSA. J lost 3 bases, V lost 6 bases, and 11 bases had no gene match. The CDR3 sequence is CASRPRGPSGYEQYF. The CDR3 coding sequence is TGTGCCAGCAGACCCCGCGGCCCTAGCGGCTACGAGCAGTACTTC. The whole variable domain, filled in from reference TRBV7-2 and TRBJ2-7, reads GAGVSQSPSNKVTEKGKDVELRCDPISGHTALYWYRQSLGQGLEFLIYFQGNSAPDKSGLPSDRFSAERTGGSVSTLTIQRTQQEDSAVYLCASRPRGPSGYEQYFGPGTRLTVT.

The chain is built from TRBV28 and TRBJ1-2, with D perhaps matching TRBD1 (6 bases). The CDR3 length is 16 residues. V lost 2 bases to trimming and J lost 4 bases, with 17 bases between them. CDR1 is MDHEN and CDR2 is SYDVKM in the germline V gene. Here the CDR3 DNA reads TGTGCCAGCAGTTTAACTCCGCAGGGGCAGGTCTATGGCTACACCTTC. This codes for CASSLTPQGQVYGYTF.

CDR3 region: CASITRSTLGGWKETQYF. The CDR3 bases are TGTGCCAGCATCACACGCTCGACTTTAGGGGGTTGGAAAGAGACCCAGTACTTC. V usage is TRBV9 and J usage is TRBJ2-5; tentative D call: TRBD1 (6 bases). The length of the CDR3 is 18 residues. From germline, CDR1 is SGDLS and CDR2 YYNGEE. Deletions cut 6 bases from V and 3 bases from J, with 27 bases between. The full variable domain, in which reference TRBV9 and TRBJ2-5 provide the parts outside the CDR3, is DSGVTQTPKHLITATGQRVTLRCSPRSGDLSVYWYQQSLDQGLQFLIQYYNGEERAKGNILERFSAQQFPDLHSELNLSSLELGDSALYFCASITRSTLGGWKETQYFGPGTRLLVL.

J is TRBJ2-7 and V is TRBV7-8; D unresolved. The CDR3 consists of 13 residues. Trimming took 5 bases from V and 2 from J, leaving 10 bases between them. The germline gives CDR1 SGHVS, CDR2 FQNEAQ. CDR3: CASSRLGPYEQYF. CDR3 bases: TGTGCCAGCAGCCGATTAGGACCCTACGAGCAGTACTTC.

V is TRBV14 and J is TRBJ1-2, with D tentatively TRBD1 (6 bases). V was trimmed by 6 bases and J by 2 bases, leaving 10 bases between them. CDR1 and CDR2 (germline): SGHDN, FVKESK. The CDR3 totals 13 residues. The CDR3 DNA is TGTGCCAGCAGTCCACAGGGCAACTATGGCTACACCTTC. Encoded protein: CASSPQGNYGYTF.

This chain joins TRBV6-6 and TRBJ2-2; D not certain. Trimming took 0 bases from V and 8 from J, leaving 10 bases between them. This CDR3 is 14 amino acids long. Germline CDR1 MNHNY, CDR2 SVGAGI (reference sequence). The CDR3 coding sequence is TGTGCCAGCAGTTACTCGAAAGGGTTAGGGGAGCTGTTTTTT. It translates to CASSYSKGLGELFF.

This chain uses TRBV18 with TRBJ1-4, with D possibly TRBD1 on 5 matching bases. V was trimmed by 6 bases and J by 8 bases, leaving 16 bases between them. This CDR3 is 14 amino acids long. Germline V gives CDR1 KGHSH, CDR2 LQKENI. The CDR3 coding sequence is TGTGCCAGCTCCACAATCGGGGCCGGGGAAAAACTGTTTTTT. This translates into CASSTIGAGEKLFF. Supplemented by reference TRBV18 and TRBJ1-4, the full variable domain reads NAGVMQNPRHLVRRRGQEARLRCSPMKGHSHVYWYRQLPEEGLKFMVYLQKENIIDESGMPKERFSAEFPKEGPSILRIQQVVRGDSAAYFCASSTIGAGEKLFFGSGTQLSVL.

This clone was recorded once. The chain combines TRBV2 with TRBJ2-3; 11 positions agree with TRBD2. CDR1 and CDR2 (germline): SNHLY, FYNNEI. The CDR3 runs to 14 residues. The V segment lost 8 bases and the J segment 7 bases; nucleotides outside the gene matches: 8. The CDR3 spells CASLGLAGGHTQYF. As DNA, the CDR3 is TGTGCCAGCCTGGGGCTAGCGGGAGGACATACGCAGTATTTT.

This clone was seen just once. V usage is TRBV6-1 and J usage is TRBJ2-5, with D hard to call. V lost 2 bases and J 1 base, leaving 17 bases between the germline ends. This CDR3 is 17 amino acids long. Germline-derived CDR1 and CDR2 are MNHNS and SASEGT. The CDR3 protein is CASSEPLRTEAQETQYF. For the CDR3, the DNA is TGTGCCAGCAGTGAACCCCTTAGGACCGAAGCCCAAGAGACCCAGTACTTC.

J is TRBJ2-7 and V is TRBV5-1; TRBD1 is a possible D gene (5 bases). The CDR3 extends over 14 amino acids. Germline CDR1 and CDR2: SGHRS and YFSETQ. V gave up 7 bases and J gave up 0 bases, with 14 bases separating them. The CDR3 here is CASGRTDSSYEQYF. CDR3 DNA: TGCGCCAGCGGCCGGACCGACAGCTCCTACGAGCAGTACTTC.

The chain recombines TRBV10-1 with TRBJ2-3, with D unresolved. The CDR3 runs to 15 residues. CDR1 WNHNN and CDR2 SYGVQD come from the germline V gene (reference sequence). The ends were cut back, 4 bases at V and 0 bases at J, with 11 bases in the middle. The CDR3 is CASSAAFTSTDTQYF. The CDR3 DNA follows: TGCGCCAGCAGTGCGGCCTTTACTAGCACAGATACGCAGTATTTT.

CDR3 DNA sequence: TGTGCCAGCAGCTTCCAGACAGGGGTGACAGATACGCAGTATTTT. Translated: CASSFQTGVTDTQYF. The V gene is TRBV7-2, the J gene TRBJ2-3; TRBD1 aligns across 8 bases. CDR3 length: 15 residues. Germline V CDR1 and CDR2: SGHTA, FQGNSA. V dropped 3 bases and J dropped 3; count of bases not matched to a gene: 5.

The CDR3 DNA follows: TGTGCCAGCAGCCGCGGGGGATCTGCAGATACGCAGTATTTT. Translating gives CASSRGGSADTQYF. This chain uses TRBV7-3 with TRBJ2-3, with 7 bases lining up with TRBD2. The junction had 6 bases not matched to a gene; V was cut back by 5 bases and J by 4 bases. Germline values: CDR1 SGHTA, CDR2 FQGTGA. There are 14 residues in the CDR3.

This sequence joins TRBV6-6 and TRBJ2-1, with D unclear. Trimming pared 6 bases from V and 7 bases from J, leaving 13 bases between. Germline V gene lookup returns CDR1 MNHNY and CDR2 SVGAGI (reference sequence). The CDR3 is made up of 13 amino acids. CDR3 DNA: TGTGCCAGCAGCCCAAGATTCGGTAATGAGCAGTTCTTC. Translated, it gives CASSPRFGNEQFF.

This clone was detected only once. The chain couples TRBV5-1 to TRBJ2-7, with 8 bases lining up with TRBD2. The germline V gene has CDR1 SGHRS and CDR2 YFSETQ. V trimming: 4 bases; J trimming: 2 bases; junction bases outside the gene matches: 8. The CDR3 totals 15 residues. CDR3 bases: TGCGCCAGCAGCAAGGTAGCGGGGAACCCCTACGAGCAGTACTTC. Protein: CASSKVAGNPYEQYF. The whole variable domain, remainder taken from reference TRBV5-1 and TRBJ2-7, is KAGVTQTPRYLIKTRGQQVTLSCSPISGHRSVSWYQQTPGQGLQFLFEYFSETQRNKGNFPGRFSGRQFSNSRSEMNVSTLELGDSALYLCASSKVAGNPYEQYFGPGTRLTVT.

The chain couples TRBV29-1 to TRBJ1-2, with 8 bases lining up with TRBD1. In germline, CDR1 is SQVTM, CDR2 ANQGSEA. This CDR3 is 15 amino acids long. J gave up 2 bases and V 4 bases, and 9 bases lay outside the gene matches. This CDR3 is CSVVGRGLENYGYTF. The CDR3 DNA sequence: TGCAGCGTTGTGGGCAGGGGGCTAGAGAACTATGGCTACACCTTC.

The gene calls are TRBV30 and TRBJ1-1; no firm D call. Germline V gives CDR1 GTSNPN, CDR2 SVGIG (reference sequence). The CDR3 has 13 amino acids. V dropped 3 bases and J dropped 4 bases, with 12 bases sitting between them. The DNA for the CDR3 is TGTGCCTGGAGGCCCGGGCCGAGCACTGAAGCTTTCTTT. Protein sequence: CAWRPGPSTEAFF.